This is a list of T cell receptor beta chains from one sample in a study of blood T cell repertoires in COVID-19. Using immunoSEQ multiplex PCR, the repertoire was profiled, and TCRdb retains in-frame clones only, with some absent. The sample lists tens of thousands of clones, roughly nine tenths occurring once. The sample taken for sequencing was peripheral blood. The receptors shown here come from a man aged 55-75 years with acute or convalescent COVID-19. Each CDR3 is given with its conserved first and last residue. D genes are given only for firm matches. Clone size is given for some rows only: seen once, a few or many times, or a class if the clone is expanded.

v_call	clone_size	d_call	j_call	cdr3_nt	cdr3_aa
TRBV5-4	-	-	TRBJ1-4	TGTGCCAGCAGCTTCCCAGGGATCGTGGATGAAAAACTGTTTTTT	CASSFPGIVDEKLFF
TRBV27	-	-	TRBJ1-2	TGTGCCAGCAGTTTACGGGGTGGGCCCTATGGCTACACCTTC	CASSLRGGPYGYTF
TRBV5-4	-	-	TRBJ1-1	TGTGCCAGCAGCTTGGAGGACACCGCCAACACTGAAGCTTTCTTT	CASSLEDTANTEAFF
TRBV18	-	-	TRBJ2-3	TGTGCCAGCTCACCGTCAGCAGATACGCAGTATTTT	CASSPSADTQYF
TRBV6-1	few	TRBD2	TRBJ2-3	TGTGCCAGCAGTGAAGTTGGCGGGGGGCCGCCAGATACGCAGTATTTT	CASSEVGGGPPDTQYF
TRBV12-5	-	-	TRBJ2-3	TGTGCTAGTGGTTTGGGTGGCGGAACTAGCACAGATACGCAGTATTTT	CASGLGGGTSTDTQYF
TRBV7-6	-	-	TRBJ1-4	TGTGCCAGCAGCCCGATCACGGCAACTAATGAAAAACTGTTTTTT	CASSPITATNEKLFF
TRBV2	-	TRBD1	TRBJ2-2	TGTGCCAGCAGAGCGCCCCAGGGGGTGAACACCGGGGAGCTGTTTTTT	CASRAPQGVNTGELFF
TRBV2	-	-	TRBJ2-1	TGTGCCAGCAGTGAAGCTCTTGGGGGGTACAATGAGCAGTTCTTC	CASSEALGGYNEQFF
TRBV29-1	-	-	TRBJ1-3	TGCAGCACAAGATCTGGAAACACCATATATTTT	CSTRSGNTIYF
TRBV5-4	-	-	TRBJ1-2	TGTGCCAGCAGCGATTATTCGACAGGCTCTTATGGCTACACCTTC	CASSDYSTGSYGYTF
TRBV9	-	-	TRBJ2-7	TGTGCCAGCAGCGTAGGTGACATAAGCTCCTACGAGCAGTACTTC	CASSVGDISSYEQYF
TRBV6-5	-	-	TRBJ1-2	TGTGCCAGCTACAAAGTATTTTTCGGCTACACCTTC	CASYKVFFGYTF
TRBV19	-	-	TRBJ1-1	TGTGCCAGTAAGAATGAACCGGGACAACCGAACACTGAAGCTTTCTTT	CASKNEPGQPNTEAFF
TRBV7-6	-	-	TRBJ2-7	TGTGCCAGCAGCTATAAAATACAGGGATTTAGCTCCTACGAGCAGTACTTC	CASSYKIQGFSSYEQYF
TRBV27	-	TRBD1	TRBJ1-4	TGTGCCAGCGGATACAGGGGAAGAGGTGAAAAACTGTTTTTT	CASGYRGRGEKLFF
TRBV5-6	-	-	TRBJ2-1	TGTGCCAGCAGCTTGGCCTACGGGAATGAGCAGTTCTTC	CASSLAYGNEQFF
TRBV7-2	-	TRBD1	TRBJ1-3	TGTGCCAGCAGCTTAGTAGGACAGGAGGGAAACACCATATATTTT	CASSLVGQEGNTIYF
TRBV5-1	-	-	TRBJ2-1	TGCGCCAGCAGCTTAAGCGGGCCCTACAATGAGCAGTTCTTC	CASSLSGPYNEQFF
TRBV13	-	TRBD2	TRBJ2-1	TGTGCCAGCAGCCCTCTTAGCGGGGGTAACAATGAGCAGTTCTTC	CASSPLSGGNNEQFF
TRBV20-1	-	-	TRBJ1-4	TGCAGTGCTAGTGGGGGCAGGGGCGGGGAAAAACTGTTTTTT	CSASGGRGGEKLFF
TRBV7-2	-	-	TRBJ2-1	TGTGCTAGCACTTACAGATTGAGCTCCTACAATGAGCAGTTCTTC	CASTYRLSSYNEQFF
TRBV5-6	-	-	TRBJ1-5	TGTGCCAGCAGCTTGTGGATAGGGGCTACGTACCTCAGCAATCAGCCCCAGCATTTT	CASSLWIGATYLSNQPQHF
TRBV7-9	-	TRBD1	TRBJ2-7	TGTGCCAGCAGCTTAGCCGGGACAGGGGGATACGAGCAGTACTTC	CASSLAGTGGYEQYF
TRBV5-1	once	TRBD1	TRBJ1-6	TGCGCCAGCAGCTTGGCGGGACAGGGACGCTCACCCCTCCACTTT	CASSLAGQGRSPLHF